This TCR beta chain was captured in a study of cytomegalovirus exposure and HLA in healthy donors. The CDR3 length is 13 residues. The V gene's germline CDR1 is MDHEN and CDR2 SYDVKM. Trimming pared 11 bases from V and 0 bases from J, leaving 11 bases between. Primers included in the PCR were 60 Vbeta and 13 Jbeta primers. TCRdb's table, derived via immunoSEQ multiplex PCR, lists solely in-frame clones and lacks some. Of 150,000 to 200,000 clones in the sample, roughly 80% were seen once. Comments on this clone: The target antigen is unknown.

General study points: It was shown in a later analysis that HLA-associated TCR beta chains were more clonally expanded than other, equally common chains. What a later analysis reportedly showed was that an Asian-associated ancestry cluster had fewer N-insertions than the approximately 670-donor mean.

The sequencing sample was made of PBMCs. The genes are TRBV28 and TRBJ2-4; D may be TRBD2 (5 bases). The TCR was taken from a male donor in good health and CMV-seropositive. The CDR3 DNA reads TGTGCCGCCGGGGTGCTAGCCAAAAACATTCAGTACTTC. This translates into CAAGVLAKNIQYF.